This T cell receptor (beta chain) derives from a study of blood T cell repertoires in COVID-19 (dated by TCRdb to about 2020). Regarding the study in general: The collaborator samples originated in the United States, Italy and Spain and spanned the acute and convalescent phases of COVID-19. The repertoires were made available in a free public database intended to serve as a resource for research on the immune response to SARS-CoV-2. Where HLA class I and class II types were available, the types were taken from metadata supplied by the sample provider, not from assay-based typing. The samples were drawn from the first 160 participants of the ongoing ImmuneRACE study and from 1,254 subjects provided by 6 global collaborators. Nearly every sample came with metadata listing a de-identified subject ID, COVID-19 status, age in years and sex. The prospective study material was composed of cDNA or gDNA derived from T cells, B-cell-depleted T cells, or PBMCs. Deeply sampled blood TCRbeta repertoires from subjects exposed to, actively infected with, or recovered from COVID-19 were included in the dataset. Overall study results and their limits: How much clinical and demographic metadata was included differed by source and by participant, and the metadata was provided uncurated.

The immunoSEQ Assay, a bias-controlled multiplex PCR, was used to amplify TCRbeta CDR3 regions from genomic DNA. Regarding the original processing steps: The number of nucleated cells in each sample was estimated from the amplification of reference gene primers within the assay. Sequence reads were collapsed and filtered to measure the absolute abundance of every unique TCRbeta CDR3 rearrangement. For each sample, productive Simpson clonality was calculated as the square root of Simpson's diversity index across productive rearrangements. TCRdb's version of the immuneACCESS table is confined to in-frame rearrangements and falls short of the full clone set. An unresolved V gene accounts for under half of the shortfall where checked; the remainder is of unknown origin. D and trimming were read from the DNA, whereas the V and J calls and clone size are those reported in that table. Across this sample there are tens of thousands of clones, with about four fifths seen only once. The ten largest account for 2.5% of the sample.

Whole blood was collected in K2EDTA tubes by collaborating institutions according to the institutions' own protocols. For TCRbeta analysis, collaborator samples were shipped as frozen whole blood, as isolated PBMCs, or as DNA extracted from either sample type. For this clone: Its target antigen remains unknown. Base-call qualities are not available, and no considerably larger clone is one nucleotide away.

Spanning cysteine to phenylalanine, the CDR3 consists of 16 amino acids. This entry keeps only the CDR3 DNA: 48 bases, framed from base 1. CDR1 and CDR2, per the germline V gene, are KGHDR and SFDVKD. V loses 3 bases of germline sequence and J loses 1 base, and the interval between the two ends is 14 bases. The chain couples TRBV24-1 to TRBJ2-5, with a tentative D gene TRBD1 over 6 matching bases. The sample taken for sequencing was peripheral blood. The clonotype was recovered from a man aged 50 to 59 with acute or convalescent COVID-19. The bases are TGTGCCACCAGTGATGGTAAAGTGGACAGCCAAGAGACCCAGTACTTC. It specifies CATSDGKVDSQETQYF.